Listed below are T cell receptor beta chains from one sample, sequenced in a study of preoperative IRX-2 immunotherapy in early breast cancer. Data came from immunoSEQ multiplex PCR; TCRdb stores just in-frame clones and leaves some out. The profile shows some 99,000 clones, approximately 90% of them singletons. The source was tumor tissue, collected after IRX-2 immunotherapy. Source of these receptors: a human donor with breast cancer. The CDR3 runs from the conserved cysteine through the conserved F or W. D genes are given only for firm matches. Clone size is stated in some rows and not others, as once, few, many or a class when expanded.

d_gene	j_gene	abundance	v_gene	CDR3nt	CDR3aa
NA	TRBJ2-5	NA	TRBV7-7	TGTGCCAGCAGCTCTGGACAGCAGGAAGAGACCCAGTACTTC	CASSSGQQEETQYF
NA	TRBJ2-1	NA	TRBV2	TGTGCCAGCAGCTTGGTGGAGAGCTCCTACAATGAGCAGTTCTTC	CASSLVESSYNEQFF
NA	TRBJ2-7	NA	TRBV9	TGTGCCAGCAGCCCAAACTTAAGCTCCTACGAGCAGTACTTC	CASSPNLSSYEQYF
TRBD2	TRBJ2-2	NA	TRBV11-3	TGTGCCAGCAGCTTTGCGGGAGGAGGGACCGGGGAGCTGTTTTTT	CASSFAGGGTGELFF
TRBD1	TRBJ2-7	NA	TRBV19	TGTGCCAGTAGTGGGGGACAGGGTAACGAGCAGTACTTC	CASSGGQGNEQYF
TRBD1	TRBJ1-2	few	TRBV7-1	TGTGCCAGCAGCCTCTCACGGGACAGGGGCTATGGCTACACCTTC	CASSLSRDRGYGYTF
TRBD2	TRBJ2-2	NA	TRBV19	TGTGCCAGTAGTCAACTAGCGGGAGGACCCGCGAACACCGGGGAGCTGTTTTTT	CASSQLAGGPANTGELFF
TRBD1	TRBJ1-4	NA	TRBV28	TGTGCCAGCAGTCGACAGGGGGAGAGTGAAAAACTGTTTTTT	CASSRQGESEKLFF
TRBD2	TRBJ2-1	NA	TRBV19	TGTGCCAGTAGTATGGGGGTAGCGGGAGGCCCTAACAATGAGCAGTTCTTC	CASSMGVAGGPNNEQFF
NA	TRBJ1-2	NA	TRBV6-8	TGTGCCAGCAGTTACGACCTGGTAACTAGTGGCTACACCTTC	CASSYDLVTSGYTF
NA	TRBJ1-2	NA	TRBV6-8	TGTGCCAGCAGCCCCTCGGGTGGGATCTATGGCTACACCTTC	CASSPSGGIYGYTF
NA	TRBJ1-2	NA	TRBV28	TGTGCCAGCAGTTTAGCCCCCCAGGAAGAGGGCTACACCTTC	CASSLAPQEEGYTF
NA	TRBJ1-6	NA	TRBV6-8	TGTGCCAGCAACCAAAGGGCCTTTTGGTCACCCCTCCACTTT	CASNQRAFWSPLHF
TRBD1	TRBJ2-7	NA	TRBV19	TGTGCCAGTAGTATAGAAGTCGGGACAGGGTACCACGAGCAGTACTTC	CASSIEVGTGYHEQYF
NA	TRBJ2-7	NA	TRBV7-1	TGTGCCAGCAGCCGAACTAGCACCTACGAGCAGTACTTC	CASSRTSTYEQYF
NA	TRBJ1-1	NA	TRBV6-8	TGTGCCAGCAGTCTCGCGTTGGGGGCAAGGGAGGCTTTCTTT	CASSLALGAREAFF
NA	TRBJ2-6	once	TRBV15	TGTGCCACCAGCATGAGTATCTCTGGGGCCAACGTCCTGACTTTC	CATSMSISGANVLTF
NA	TRBJ2-3	NA	TRBV5-1	TGCGCCAGCAGCTTGGGGGTTAGCACAGATACGCAGTATTTT	CASSLGVSTDTQYF
TRBD1	TRBJ1-2	once	TRBV18	TGTGCCAGCTCACCAGAGGGGACAGGGAATTATGGCTACACCTTC	CASSPEGTGNYGYTF
NA	TRBJ1-3	few	TRBV7-8	TGTGCCAGCAGTTTAGGCGAAGGAAACACCATATATTTT	CASSLGEGNTIYF
TRBD1	TRBJ2-5	NA	TRBV19	TGTGCCAGTAGTGTAAGGGGACAGGAGACCCAGTACTTC	CASSVRGQETQYF
NA	TRBJ2-4	NA	TRBV7-7	TGTGCCAGCAGCTTATATGGGTCGGTAGTTACGGGGATTCAGTACTTC	CASSLYGSVVTGIQYF